One sample yielded the 10 T cell receptor beta chains listed below, sequenced in a study of siplizumab effects on memory and regulatory T cells. Sequenced by immunoSEQ multiplex PCR; TCRdb stores in-frame clones only, minus some. The sample has 75,000 to 100,000 clones, over 90% seen once. The sequenced material came from non-Treg CD4+ T cells sorted from blood. The receptors here all came from a human donor in good health.

The gene calls are TRBV7-9 and TRBJ1-1; D gene ambiguous. This CDR3 has 13 amino acids. Trimming shortened V by 2 bases and J by 13 bases, and 17 bases separated the two germline ends. Germline CDR1 SEHNR, CDR2 FQNEAQ (reference sequence). The CDR3 sequence: CASSLREIPGGFF. CDR3 DNA: TGTGCCAGCAGCTTACGGGAAATCCCAGGTGGTTTCTTT. The full variable domain, rest sourced from reference TRBV7-9 and TRBJ1-1, is DTGVSQNPRHKITKRGQNVTFRCDPISEHNRLYWYRQTLGQGPEFLTYFQNEAQLEKSRLLSDRFSAERPKGSFSTLEIQRTEQGDSAMYLCASSLREIPGGFFGQGTRLTVV.

The chain employs TRBV20-1 and TRBJ1-1; no definite D call. CDR1 is DFQATT and CDR2 is SNEGSKA in the germline V gene (reference sequence). The CDR3 totals 11 residues. Trimming took off 7 bases at V and 0 bases at J, with 6 bases between the two ends. The CDR3 DNA follows: TGCAGTGGTAACATGAACACTGAAGCTTTCTTT. Translating it yields CSGNMNTEAFF.

This clone was counted a single time. The rearrangement joins TRBV7-6 to TRBJ2-2; 7 bases map to TRBD1. CDR3 length: 15 amino acids. Per the germline V gene, CDR1 is SGHVS and CDR2 is FNYEAQ. Trimming removed 1 base from V and 6 bases from J; junction bases left unmatched: 5. The CDR3 spells CASSLEGAVAGELFF. In nucleotides, the CDR3 is TGTGCCAGCAGCTTAGAGGGGGCGGTCGCCGGGGAGCTGTTTTTT.

The chain couples TRBV30 to TRBJ2-7, with TRBD1 as a possible D gene (6 bases). Germline-derived CDR1 and CDR2 are GTSNPN and SVGIG (reference sequence). The CDR3 is 12 residues long. The ends were cut back, 5 bases at V and 3 bases at J, with 11 bases in the middle. CDR3 amino acids: CAWARQVYEQYF. The CDR3 nucleotides are TGTGCCTGGGCCCGACAGGTCTACGAGCAGTACTTC. Full variable domain (remainder filled in from reference TRBV30 and TRBJ2-7): SQTIHQWPATLVQPVGSPLSLECTVEGTSNPNLYWYRQAAGRGLQLLFYSVGIGQISSEVPQNLSASRPQDRQFILSSKKLLLSDSGFYLCAWARQVYEQYFGPGTRLTVT.

This chain joins TRBV7-2 and TRBJ1-2; tentatively, D is TRBD1 (6 bases). Trimming shortened V by 4 bases and J by 8 bases, and 20 bases separated the two germline ends. Germline V CDR1 and CDR2: SGHTA, FQGNSA. This CDR3 is built from 15 residues. CDR3 nucleotides: TGTGCCAGCAGCTATTCCGGGACAACGAGAGGCGGCTACACCTTC. Its protein product is CASSYSGTTRGGYTF. Using reference TRBV7-2 and TRBJ1-2 for the parts outside the CDR3, the full variable domain is GAGVSQSPSNKVTEKGKDVELRCDPISGHTALYWYRQSLGQGLEFLIYFQGNSAPDKSGLPSDRFSAERTGGSVSTLTIQRTQQEDSAVYLCASSYSGTTRGGYTFGSGTRLTVV.

This chain connects TRBV5-1 to TRBJ2-3; unclear D gene. Between the trimmed V and J ends, which lost 0 bases and 6 bases, there was a span of 8 bases. The CDR3 is made up of 13 amino acids. CDR1 is SGHRS, CDR2 YFSETQ, per germline. In DNA form, the CDR3 reads TGCGCCAGCAGCTTGGCCGGGCACGATACGCAGTATTTT. Translating gives CASSLAGHDTQYF.

On this clone: Lacking the conserved final phenylalanine or tryptophan, this CDR3 likely reflects a read error. The chain combines TRBV5-1 with TRBJ1-2, with 8 bases fitting TRBD1. With V trimmed by 4 bases and J by 8 bases, 10 bases remained unmatched. The CDR3 totals 14 residues. The germline V gene has CDR1 SGHRS and CDR2 YFSETQ. Written as DNA, the CDR3 is TGCGCCAGCAGCCTGAGCCGGACAGGGCGCGGCTACACCCTC. Its translation: CASSLSRTGRGYTL.

The CDR3 loop reads CASNPGGGNEKLFF. CDR3 nucleotides: TGCGCCAGCAACCCCGGGGGGGGGAATGAAAAACTGTTTTTT. This chain links TRBV5-1 with TRBJ1-4, with a tentative D call TRBD1 (5 bases). Per germline, CDR1 SGHRS and CDR2 YFSETQ. The CDR3 covers 14 residues. V was cut by 6 bases and J by 5 bases, with 14 bases left in between.

J is TRBJ2-7 and V is TRBV5-4; 12 positions agree with TRBD1. Germline CDR1 SGHNT, CDR2 YYREEE (reference sequence). The CDR3 length is 18 residues. V shed 5 bases, J shed 4 bases, and the junction held 16 bases outside the gene matches. As DNA, the CDR3 is TGTGCCAGCAGGGGAGACAAATCCGGGACAGGGGGCGTGTACGAGCAGTACTTC. Its translation is CASRGDKSGTGGVYEQYF.

This rearrangement joins TRBV27 to TRBJ2-7; D not certain. Germline assignment: CDR1 MNHEY and CDR2 SMNVEV (reference sequence). The CDR3 is made up of 18 amino acids. V lost 2 bases, J lost 0 bases, and 20 bases lay in between. CDR3 residues: CASSLKGRRVPLSYEQYF. DNA of the CDR3: TGTGCCAGCAGTTTAAAAGGCCGCCGGGTTCCACTCTCCTACGAGCAGTACTTC.